The source of this T cell receptor (beta chain) is a study of neoadjuvant anti-PD-1 for oral cavity cancer. Turning to the study itself: Patients without progression got a fourth dose around day 43. Study observations and caveats: Each response group had just three patients in TCR analyses.

There are many counts of this clone. Its antigen remains unidentified. Measured with immunoSEQ multiplex PCR; TCRdb has only the in-frame clones, and not every one. In the table there are about 72,000 clones, around 80% of which are singletons. Patients had HPV-negative, locally advanced oral cavity squamous cell carcinoma. Analysis of PBMCs was direct, with no culture step. The CDR3 has 18 residues. Germline values: CDR1 LNHNV, CDR2 YYDKDF (reference sequence). Deletions cut 1 base from V and 1 base from J, with 17 bases between. The receptor's source is a person between 40 and 79 years old with oral cavity squamous cell carcinoma. The source material was PBMCs, sampled before nivolumab (anti-PD-1) treatment. The V call is TRBV15, the J call TRBJ1-5; D is perhaps TRBD1 (6 bases). The CDR3 DNA reads TGTGCCACCAGCAGAGCCATCAGGGGATGGGGCAGCAATCAGCCCCAGCATTTT. This translates into CATSRAIRGWGSNQPQHF.